The rows below give T cell receptor beta chains drawn from one sample of a study of human T cells and chemical hapten exposure. One entry per CDR3 protein results from TCRdb running MiXCR on the RACE reads. The sample contains some 54,000 distinct CDR3 sequences, just under 10% of which appear only once. The input for sequencing was whole blood, taken in connection with sensitization to the hapten diphenylcyclopropenone (DPC). The source is a woman aged 50 to 65 with alopecia areata. Some clones in this sample may be carry-over from other donors' samples. Each CDR3 is given with its conserved first and last residue. Each record gives: J gene, V gene, CDR3 protein.

j_gene: TRBJ1-4; v_gene: TRBV28; CDR3aa: CASSLRQGGEKLFF
j_gene: TRBJ1-1; v_gene: TRBV29-1; CDR3aa: CSVREGNTEAFF
j_gene: TRBJ1-2; v_gene: TRBV7-6; CDR3aa: CASSRPGTYGYTF
j_gene: TRBJ1-5; v_gene: TRBV2; CDR3aa: CASGGTVGPQHF
j_gene: TRBJ1-2; v_gene: TRBV18; CDR3aa: CASSPPGTGGDYGYTF
j_gene: TRBJ1-5; v_gene: TRBV28; CDR3aa: CASSPFISRRKGEPQHF
j_gene: TRBJ1-6; v_gene: TRBV2; CDR3aa: CASTGGSYNSPLHF
j_gene: TRBJ2-2; v_gene: TRBV20-1; CDR3aa: CSARDPSGTVNTGELFF
j_gene: TRBJ2-2; v_gene: TRBV10-1; CDR3aa: CASSLQGTGELFF
j_gene: TRBJ2-1; v_gene: TRBV7-2; CDR3aa: CASSLQKKVDYNEQFF
j_gene: TRBJ2-6; v_gene: TRBV14; CDR3aa: CASSQGLGQGSGANVLTF
j_gene: TRBJ1-1; v_gene: TRBV4-2; CDR3aa: CASSQVGGEEYTEAFF
j_gene: TRBJ2-3; v_gene: TRBV20-1; CDR3aa: CSARDPVSGTDTQYF
j_gene: TRBJ2-3; v_gene: TRBV20-1; CDR3aa: CSAIPTSGGSSRAQYF
j_gene: TRBJ2-5; v_gene: TRBV9; CDR3aa: CASSVVPLSSETQYF
j_gene: TRBJ2-7; v_gene: TRBV10-3; CDR3aa: CAISEQGPGYEQYF
j_gene: TRBJ1-2; v_gene: TRBV19; CDR3aa: CASSIIANYGYTF
j_gene: TRBJ1-1; v_gene: TRBV12-3/TRBV12-4; CDR3aa: CASSSTGGGRTEAFF
j_gene: TRBJ2-3; v_gene: TRBV2; CDR3aa: CATSSGGFPTDTQYF
j_gene: TRBJ1-1; v_gene: TRBV10-3; CDR3aa: CAISTGVPTEAFF
j_gene: TRBJ2-2; v_gene: TRBV28; CDR3aa: CASSFPRQAKNTGELFF
j_gene: TRBJ1-5; v_gene: TRBV28; CDR3aa: CASSLREPQHF
j_gene: TRBJ1-4; v_gene: TRBV3-1; CDR3aa: CASSQGVQVEKLFF
j_gene: TRBJ1-4; v_gene: TRBV28; CDR3aa: CASRDGENEKLFF
j_gene: TRBJ2-7; v_gene: TRBV6-5; CDR3aa: CASSWTGVDYEQYF
j_gene: TRBJ2-7; v_gene: TRBV9; CDR3aa: CASSGMPGQRIPEQYF
j_gene: TRBJ2-7; v_gene: TRBV12-3/TRBV12-4; CDR3aa: CASSWSYEQYF
j_gene: TRBJ2-1; v_gene: TRBV11-3; CDR3aa: CASSPGDSGGNNEQFF
j_gene: TRBJ1-1; v_gene: TRBV28; CDR3aa: CASSLLRESEAFF
j_gene: TRBJ2-7; v_gene: TRBV18; CDR3aa: CASSPLRGGEQYF
j_gene: TRBJ1-1; v_gene: TRBV29-1; CDR3aa: CSVEITVENTEAFF
j_gene: TRBJ2-7; v_gene: TRBV7-7; CDR3aa: CASSPGLASSYEQYF
j_gene: TRBJ1-1; v_gene: TRBV5-1; CDR3aa: CASSARQGGVTEAFF
j_gene: TRBJ1-1; v_gene: TRBV7-2; CDR3aa: CASSLPTGGKTEAFF
j_gene: TRBJ2-7; v_gene: TRBV9; CDR3aa: CASSTGSRSDEQYF
j_gene: TRBJ2-6; v_gene: TRBV27; CDR3aa: CASSPTIAGGPSGANVLTF
j_gene: TRBJ1-2; v_gene: TRBV18; CDR3aa: CASSPEGQGSYGYTF
j_gene: TRBJ2-3; v_gene: TRBV6-1; CDR3aa: CASSEDASTDTQYF
j_gene: TRBJ1-2; v_gene: TRBV6-6; CDR3aa: CASSYASGGGDGYTF
j_gene: TRBJ1-2; v_gene: TRBV20-1; CDR3aa: CSAVEGSGGYTF
j_gene: TRBJ2-2; v_gene: TRBV7-9; CDR3aa: CASILDRRGGELFF
j_gene: TRBJ1-4; v_gene: TRBV7-9; CDR3aa: CASSQTYLGLFF
j_gene: TRBJ2-6; v_gene: TRBV6-6; CDR3aa: CASSYSGQPISGANVLSF
j_gene: TRBJ2-7; v_gene: TRBV6-2/TRBV6-3; CDR3aa: CASSYPYSYEQYF
j_gene: TRBJ2-5; v_gene: TRBV11-3; CDR3aa: CASSSGLAGVQETQYF
j_gene: TRBJ1-5; v_gene: TRBV20-1; CDR3aa: CSARGWGGQPQHF
j_gene: TRBJ1-3; v_gene: TRBV28; CDR3aa: CASSGGGGKRTGNTIYF
j_gene: TRBJ1-1; v_gene: TRBV27; CDR3aa: CASSLSGVRGTRTEAFF
j_gene: TRBJ2-7; v_gene: TRBV9; CDR3aa: CASSVSSSNPNEQYF
j_gene: TRBJ2-3; v_gene: TRBV21-1; CDR3aa: CASSSYRRDTQYF